This note documents a single T cell receptor (delta chain) sequence. TCRdb redid the clone calls on the RT-PCR reads with CATT. The sample lists 12,000 to 15,000 delta-chain clones, 30% to 35% occurring once. This record comes from a study of gamma-delta T cells after stem cell transplantation. Trimming stripped 0 bases from V and 0 bases from J, with 27 bases between. There are 20 residues in the CDR3. Germline CDR1 NSMFDY, CDR2 ISSIKDK. This TCR came from a human donor. It is not recorded whose cells these are; they may come from a transplant donor. The chain employs TRAV29/DV5 and TRDJ1; possible D gene TRDD3, 5 bases. The sample taken for sequencing was gamma-delta T cells. This chain's CDR3 is CAASVGASNPLVQYTDKLIF. CDR3 DNA sequence: TGTGCAGCAAGCGTTGGGGCTTCGAACCCCCTCGTGCAGTACACCGATAAACTCATCTTT.